The rows below give T cell receptor beta chains drawn from one sample of a study of cytomegalovirus exposure and HLA in healthy donors. This table comes from immunoSEQ multiplex PCR, and its TCRdb copy is limited to in-frame clones, with some not included. The data hold 75,000 to 90,000 clones, with around three quarters observed a single time. Material for sequencing was PBMCs. The source of these receptors is a man in his forties in good health and CMV-seronegative. CDR3s include the opening cysteine and the closing phenylalanine or tryptophan. The D gene is left open where the match is weak. Clone size is given for some rows only: seen once, a few or many times, or a class if the clone is expanded.

d_gene	v_gene	j_gene	abundance	CDR3aa	CDR3nt
-	TRBV7-6	TRBJ2-3	-	CASSFRVRDTQYF	TGTGCCAGCAGCTTCCGGGTGCGGGATACGCAGTATTTT
TRBD2	TRBV15	TRBJ2-7	-	CATSRGGDGGYEQYF	TGTGCCACCAGCAGGGGGGGGGACGGTGGGTACGAGCAGTACTTC
-	TRBV7-3	TRBJ2-7	-	CASSLGGSGGEQYF	TGTGCCAGCAGCTTAGGCGGGTCTGGGGGGGAGCAGTACTTC
-	TRBV6-1	TRBJ1-5	-	CATTDTGNQPQHF	TGTGCCACCACGGACACAGGCAATCAGCCCCAGCATTTT
TRBD1	TRBV9	TRBJ2-2	-	CASSVLAQGHRELFF	TGTGCCAGCAGCGTATTGGCACAGGGGCACCGGGAGCTGTTTTTT
-	TRBV27	TRBJ2-3	-	CASSLVRETQYF	TGTGCCAGCAGTTTGGTCCGGGAAACGCAGTATTTT
-	TRBV6-5	TRBJ2-7	-	CASSSPHRVGHEQYF	TGTGCCAGCAGTTCCCCCCACAGGGTAGGACACGAGCAGTACTTC
TRBD2	TRBV5-1	TRBJ2-2	-	CASSQLAGSLPGELFF	TGCGCCAGCAGCCAGCTAGCGGGAAGTCTCCCCGGGGAGCTGTTTTTT
TRBD1	TRBV10-3	TRBJ1-2	-	CAIMIQGAGGYTF	TGTGCCATCATGATCCAGGGGGCGGGGGGCTACACCTTC
TRBD2	TRBV7-9	TRBJ2-7	few	CASSLQTSGPSTEQYF	TGTGCCAGCAGCTTACAAACTAGCGGCCCCTCTACCGAGCAGTACTTC
TRBD2	TRBV4-1	TRBJ2-1	-	CASSLTSGTGNEQFF	TGCGCCAGCAGCCTGACTAGCGGGACGGGTAATGAGCAGTTCTTC
TRBD1	TRBV19	TRBJ1-1	-	CASNPDRDRNTEAFF	TGTGCCAGTAACCCTGACAGGGATAGGAACACTGAAGCTTTCTTT
TRBD2	TRBV19	TRBJ2-7	-	CASSMVFERGTYEQYF	TGTGCCAGTAGTATGGTTTTCGAGCGGGGAACCTACGAGCAGTACTTC
TRBD2	TRBV2	TRBJ2-7	few	CASTVAGGLTEQYF	TGTGCCAGCACGGTAGCGGGAGGCCTTACCGAGCAGTACTTC
TRBD1	TRBV5-1	TRBJ2-6	-	CASSHTARWTGSHGANVLTF	TGCGCCAGCAGCCACACCGCGAGATGGACAGGGAGTCATGGGGCCAACGTCCTGACTTTC
TRBD2	TRBV11-2	TRBJ2-3	-	CASSLGPGLGLSGTQYF	TGTGCCAGCAGCTTAGGTCCGGGACTAGGGTTGTCTGGTACGCAGTATTTT
TRBD2	TRBV10-1	TRBJ2-7	-	CASRANGLAGSYEQYF	TGCGCCAGCAGAGCCAACGGACTAGCGGGATCCTACGAGCAGTACTTC
-	TRBV5-6	TRBJ2-1	-	CASSLGALYNEQFF	TGTGCCAGCAGCTTGGGGGCGCTGTACAATGAGCAGTTCTTC
-	TRBV5-5	TRBJ1-1	-	CASSLSPGTEAFF	TGTGCCAGCAGCTTGTCCCCGGGGACTGAAGCTTTCTTT
TRBD1	TRBV10-3	TRBJ2-3	-	CAISELRGQGGTDTQYF	TGTGCCATCAGTGAGTTACGAGGACAGGGGGGCACAGATACGCAGTATTTT
TRBD1	TRBV7-6	TRBJ2-3	-	CASSQGQGTDTQYF	TGTGCCAGCAGCCAAGGACAGGGGACAGATACGCAGTATTTT
-	TRBV6-5	TRBJ2-2	-	CASSTHSTGELFF	TGTGCCAGCAGTACTCACAGCACCGGGGAGCTGTTTTTT
-	TRBV19	TRBJ2-2	-	CASSIPPKRVSGELFF	TGTGCCAGTAGTATTCCGCCAAAACGGGTATCCGGGGAGCTGTTTTTT
-	TRBV30	TRBJ2-7	-	CAWSVRIGGEQYF	TGTGCCTGGAGTGTACGGATAGGGGGCGAGCAGTACTTC
-	TRBV9	TRBJ2-5	-	CASSVDWSPDETQYF	TGTGCCAGCAGCGTAGACTGGTCCCCCGATGAGACCCAGTACTTC
-	TRBV30	TRBJ2-2	-	CAWSLRGRADTGELFF	TGTGCCTGGAGCCTAAGGGGCAGGGCGGACACCGGGGAGCTGTTTTTT
TRBD2	TRBV2	TRBJ2-1	-	CASRGGRASGEQFF	TGTGCCAGCAGGGGCGGGAGGGCCTCGGGTGAGCAGTTCTTC
TRBD1	TRBV9	TRBJ2-7	-	CASSATSGTEAYEQYF	TGTGCCAGCAGTGCTACGTCCGGGACAGAGGCCTACGAGCAGTACTTC
-	TRBV27	TRBJ2-1	few	CASSLSAGSNEQFF	TGTGCCAGCAGTTTATCTGCAGGGTCCAATGAGCAGTTCTTC
TRBD1	TRBV2	TRBJ2-7	-	CASSERPPGQSSYEQYF	TGTGCCAGCAGTGAACGCCCCCCGGGACAGAGCTCCTACGAGCAGTACTTC
TRBD1	TRBV9	TRBJ2-7	-	CASSARQGASDEQYF	TGTGCCAGCAGCGCCCGACAGGGGGCCTCGGACGAGCAGTACTTC
TRBD2	TRBV28	TRBJ2-1	-	CASSPSSGRVYNEQFF	TGTGCCAGCAGTCCGTCTAGCGGGAGAGTATACAATGAGCAGTTCTTC
-	TRBV6-4	TRBJ2-7	-	CASSDSSRGGDSSYEQYF	TGTGCCAGCAGTGACTCGTCTAGGGGCGGGGATAGCTCCTACGAGCAGTACTTC
TRBD1	TRBV5-4	TRBJ1-2	-	CASSSQTLGDRGDGGYTF	TGTGCCAGCAGCTCGCAAACCTTAGGCGACAGGGGCGACGGTGGCTACACCTTC
-	TRBV27	TRBJ2-7	-	CASSPGVGGYEQYF	TGTGCCAGCAGTCCAGGTGTGGGGGGCTACGAGCAGTACTTC
TRBD2	TRBV18	TRBJ2-7	-	CASSPGGAGDYEQYF	TGTGCCAGCTCACCTGGGGGAGCGGGAGACTACGAGCAGTACTTC
-	TRBV4-2	TRBJ2-3	-	CASSQGGDTDTQYF	TGTGCCAGCAGCCAAGGGGGAGACACAGATACGCAGTATTTT
TRBD1	TRBV5-6	TRBJ1-2	-	CASSADTGGSDYGYTF	TGTGCCAGCAGCGCGGATACAGGGGGCTCCGACTATGGCTACACCTTC
-	TRBV7-3	TRBJ2-2	-	CASSLNPLGRSNTGELFF	TGTGCCAGCAGCTTAAACCCCCTGGGCAGATCGAACACCGGGGAGCTGTTTTTT
TRBD2	TRBV28	TRBJ2-7	-	CASEKNSGSSGEQYF	TGTGCCAGCGAGAAAAATAGCGGGAGTTCCGGGGAGCAGTACTTC
TRBD2	TRBV9	TRBJ2-1	-	CASTPLAGGYNEQFF	TGTGCCAGCACCCCTCTAGCGGGAGGCTACAATGAGCAGTTCTTC
-	TRBV2	TRBJ1-1	-	CASSEALLGGAGKTEAFF	TGTGCCAGCAGTGAAGCGCTTCTGGGGGGGGCAGGAAAGACTGAAGCTTTCTTT
TRBD1	TRBV19	TRBJ1-3	-	CASSPKGATGNTIYF	TGTGCCAGTAGTCCTAAGGGGGCTACTGGAAACACCATATATTTT
-	TRBV6-6	TRBJ1-4	few	CASRAPHDEKLFF	TGTGCCAGCAGGGCCCCACACGATGAAAAACTGTTTTTT
-	TRBV5-8	TRBJ2-2	once	CASSSWATDNTGELFF	TGTGCCAGCAGCTCTTGGGCTACCGACAACACCGGGGAGCTGTTTTTT
-	TRBV7-9	TRBJ2-2	-	CASRRTQNTGELFF	TGTGCCAGCAGACGGACACAGAACACCGGGGAGCTGTTTTTT
TRBD2	TRBV14	TRBJ2-2	-	CAGPRVAGAGTGELFF	TGTGCCGGCCCAAGGGTAGCGGGAGCGGGCACCGGGGAGCTGTTTTTT
TRBD2	TRBV13	TRBJ2-7	-	CASSLKGLAGGRYEQYF	TGTGCCAGCAGCTTGAAAGGACTAGCGGGAGGGAGGTACGAGCAGTACTTC
-	TRBV7-9	TRBJ1-4	-	CASSSDRRGKLFF	TGTGCCAGCAGCTCAGATAGGAGAGGAAAACTGTTTTTT
TRBD2	TRBV19	TRBJ2-1	-	CASSILAGHNEQFF	TGTGCCAGTAGTATACTAGCGGGGCACAATGAGCAGTTCTTC
TRBD1	TRBV19	TRBJ2-7	-	CASSITGVPYEQYF	TGTGCCAGTAGTATAACAGGGGTCCCCTACGAGCAGTACTTC
TRBD2	TRBV28	TRBJ2-7	once	CASSSTGEGYEQYF	TGTGCCAGCAGTTCTACGGGGGAGGGCTACGAGCAGTACTTC
-	TRBV6-6	TRBJ2-1	-	CASRDSTRDNEQFF	TGTGCCAGCAGGGATTCTACTAGGGACAATGAGCAGTTCTTC
-	TRBV28	TRBJ1-1	-	CASRQGGMNTEAFF	TGTGCCAGCAGGCAGGGCGGGATGAACACTGAAGCTTTCTTT
TRBD1	TRBV28	TRBJ1-3	-	CASSLPGQGAGGNTIYF	TGTGCCAGCAGTTTACCAGGACAGGGGGCAGGGGGAAACACCATATATTTT
TRBD2	TRBV5-7	TRBJ2-5	-	CASLTLAGVLETQYF	TGTGCCAGCCTGACACTAGCGGGAGTCCTGGAGACCCAGTACTTC